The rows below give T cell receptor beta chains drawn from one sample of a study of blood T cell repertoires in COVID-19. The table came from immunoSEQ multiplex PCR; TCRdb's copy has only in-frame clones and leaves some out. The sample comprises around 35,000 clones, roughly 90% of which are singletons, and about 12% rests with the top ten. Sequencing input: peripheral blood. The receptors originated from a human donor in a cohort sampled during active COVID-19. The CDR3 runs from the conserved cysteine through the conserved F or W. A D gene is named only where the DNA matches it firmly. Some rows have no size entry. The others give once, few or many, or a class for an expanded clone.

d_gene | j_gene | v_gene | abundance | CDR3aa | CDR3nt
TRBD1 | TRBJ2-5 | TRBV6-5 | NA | CASQPRTGEQETQYF | TGTGCCAGCCAACCTAGGACAGGGGAACAAGAGACCCAGTACTTC
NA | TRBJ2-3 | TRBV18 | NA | CASSPPSGDTQYF | TGTGCCAGCTCACCACCGAGCGGGGATACGCAGTATTTT
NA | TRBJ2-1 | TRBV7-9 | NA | CASSLIGGANEQFF | TGTGCCAGCAGCTTAATAGGGGGGGCGAATGAGCAGTTCTTC
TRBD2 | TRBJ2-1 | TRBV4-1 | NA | CASSQESLAGDDEQFF | TGCGCCAGCAGCCAAGAATCACTAGCGGGAGACGACGAGCAGTTCTTC
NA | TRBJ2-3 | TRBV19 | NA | CASSIDLAQDTQYF | TGTGCCAGTAGTATAGATCTAGCACAAGATACGCAGTATTTT
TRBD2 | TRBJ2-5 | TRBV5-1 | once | CASRLITGGTQETQYF | TGCGCCAGCAGGCTCATTACGGGAGGGACACAAGAGACCCAGTACTTC
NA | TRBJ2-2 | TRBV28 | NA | CASTHQGNTGELFF | TGTGCCAGCACCCACCAGGGGAACACCGGGGAGCTGTTTTTT
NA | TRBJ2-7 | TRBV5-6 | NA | CASSFRGATYEQYF | TGTGCCAGCAGCTTCAGGGGGGCTACGTACGAGCAGTACTTC
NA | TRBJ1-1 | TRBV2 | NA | CASSPTAVVAEAFF | TGTGCCAGCAGTCCCACAGCGGTAGTCGCTGAAGCTTTCTTT
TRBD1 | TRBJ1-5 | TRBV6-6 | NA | CASSTTGGYGQPQHF | TGTGCCAGCAGTACTACAGGGGGTTACGGTCAGCCCCAGCATTTT
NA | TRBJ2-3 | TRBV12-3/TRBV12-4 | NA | CASSISGPDTQYF | TGTGCCAGCAGTATCAGCGGCCCAGATACGCAGTATTTT
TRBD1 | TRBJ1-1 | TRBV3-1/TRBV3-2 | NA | CASSQTRQGSAFF | TGTGCCAGCAGCCAAACGCGACAGGGTTCAGCTTTCTTT
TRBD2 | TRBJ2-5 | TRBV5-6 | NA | CASSFLAGGLQETQYF | TGTGCCAGCAGCTTCTTAGCGGGAGGTCTCCAAGAGACCCAGTACTTC
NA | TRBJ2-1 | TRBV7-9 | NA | CASSRPNEQFF | TGTGCCAGCAGTCGTCCCAATGAGCAGTTCTTC
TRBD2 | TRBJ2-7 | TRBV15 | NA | CATSRGSSGSPEQYF | TGTGCCACCAGCAGAGGGTCTAGCGGGAGTCCCGAGCAGTACTTC
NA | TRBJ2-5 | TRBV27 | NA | CASSLTSFQETQYF | TGTGCCAGCAGTCTAACTAGCTTCCAAGAGACCCAGTACTTC
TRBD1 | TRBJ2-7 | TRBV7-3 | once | CASSLKGQSYEQYF | TGTGCCAGCAGCTTAAAGGGACAGTCCTACGAGCAGTACTTC
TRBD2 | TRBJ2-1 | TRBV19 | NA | CASSIAGLAGGPSYNEQFF | TGTGCCAGTAGTATAGCGGGACTAGCGGGTGGACCCTCCTACAATGAGCAGTTCTTC
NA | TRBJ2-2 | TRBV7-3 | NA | CASSSSRETTGELFF | TGTGCCAGCAGCTCCAGTAGGGAGACCACCGGGGAGCTGTTTTTT
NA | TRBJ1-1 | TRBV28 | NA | CASSPSPIDRSEAFF | TGTGCCAGCAGCCCCTCTCCAATCGACAGATCTGAAGCTTTCTTT
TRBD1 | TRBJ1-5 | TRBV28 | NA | CASSFGRGIQPQHF | TGTGCCAGCAGTTTTGGCAGGGGGATTCAGCCCCAGCATTTT
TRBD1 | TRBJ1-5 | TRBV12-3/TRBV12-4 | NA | CASSLSGGQPQHF | TGTGCCAGCAGTTTGTCAGGGGGACAGCCCCAGCATTTT
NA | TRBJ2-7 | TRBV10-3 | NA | CARQLANLLYEQYF | TGTGCCCGACAGCTAGCGAACCTCCTCTACGAGCAGTACTTC
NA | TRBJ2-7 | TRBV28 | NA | CASSSSYEQYF | TGTGCCAGCAGCTCCTCCTACGAGCAGTACTTC
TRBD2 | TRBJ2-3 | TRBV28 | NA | CASSTGLAGGRRNTQYF | TGTGCCAGCAGTACGGGACTAGCGGGAGGGAGAAGGAATACGCAGTATTTT
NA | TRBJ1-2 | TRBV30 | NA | CAWRSDYYGYTF | TGTGCCTGGAGAAGTGACTACTATGGCTACACCTTC
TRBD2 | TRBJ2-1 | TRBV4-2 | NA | CASSQVWLMAGTSDHNEQFF | TGTGCCAGCAGCCAAGTCTGGTTAATGGCAGGGACTAGCGACCACAATGAGCAGTTCTTC
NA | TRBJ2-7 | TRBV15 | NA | CATSRVFAGRNEQYF | TGTGCCACCAGCAGAGTGTTTGCGGGACGGAACGAGCAGTACTTC
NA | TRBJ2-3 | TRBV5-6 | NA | CASSLVLATDTQYF | TGTGCCAGCAGCTTGGTACTAGCAACAGATACGCAGTATTTT
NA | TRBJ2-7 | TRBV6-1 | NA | CASSELLGGAGSYEQYF | TGTGCCAGCAGTGAATTGCTAGGTGGGGCCGGCTCCTACGAGCAGTACTTC
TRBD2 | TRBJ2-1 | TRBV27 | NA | CASSDPGLADPYEQFF | TGTGCCAGCAGCGACCCGGGACTAGCGGACCCCTATGAGCAGTTCTTC
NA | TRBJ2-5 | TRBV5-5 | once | CASSLVQGGKTQYF | TGTGCCAGCAGCTTGGTACAGGGTGGCAAGACCCAGTACTTC
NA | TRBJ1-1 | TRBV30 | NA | CAWRGDTSNTEAFF | TGTGCCTGGAGGGGGGACACCTCGAACACTGAAGCTTTCTTT
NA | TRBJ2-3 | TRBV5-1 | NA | CASSLVGGASTDTQYF | TGCGCCAGCAGCTTGGTCGGGGGAGCGAGCACAGATACGCAGTATTTT
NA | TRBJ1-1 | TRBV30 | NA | CAWSGSAGAMNTEAFF | TGTGCCTGGAGTGGGTCGGCAGGGGCCATGAACACTGAAGCTTTCTTT
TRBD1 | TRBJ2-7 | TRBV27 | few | CASSLLGQGANYEQYF | TGTGCCAGCAGTTTACTGGGACAGGGGGCGAACTACGAGCAGTACTTC
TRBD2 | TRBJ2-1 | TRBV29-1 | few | CSVGGTSGSDEQFF | TGCAGCGTTGGCGGGACTAGCGGGAGTGATGAGCAGTTCTTC